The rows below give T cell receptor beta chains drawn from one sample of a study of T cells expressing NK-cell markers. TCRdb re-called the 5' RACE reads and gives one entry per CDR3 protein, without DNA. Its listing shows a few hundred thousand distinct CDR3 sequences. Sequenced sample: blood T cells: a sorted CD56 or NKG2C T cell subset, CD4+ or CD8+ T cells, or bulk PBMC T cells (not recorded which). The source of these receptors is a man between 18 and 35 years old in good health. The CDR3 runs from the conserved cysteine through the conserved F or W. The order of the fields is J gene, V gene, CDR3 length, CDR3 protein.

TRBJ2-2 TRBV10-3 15 CAISVLDQGAGELFF
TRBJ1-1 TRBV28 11 CAGDRNTEAFF
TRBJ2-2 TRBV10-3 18 CAISDWSRKGNNTGELFF
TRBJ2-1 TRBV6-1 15 CASSESGVRANEQFF
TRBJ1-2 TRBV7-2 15 CASSLAGQIYYGYTF
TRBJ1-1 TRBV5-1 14 CASSGRQGGTEAFF
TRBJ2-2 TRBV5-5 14 CASSFHDLTGELFF
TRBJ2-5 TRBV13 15 CASSFSTGGRETQYF
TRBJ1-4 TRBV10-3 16 CAISDTRAERDEKLFF
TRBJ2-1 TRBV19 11 CASSISDEQFF
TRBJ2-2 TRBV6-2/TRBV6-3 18 CASLPRGWFVINTGELFF
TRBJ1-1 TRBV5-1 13 CASSLEGRYEAFF
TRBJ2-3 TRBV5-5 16 CASSLPTSGRAHTQYF
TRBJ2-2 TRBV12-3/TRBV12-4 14 CASSPQANTGELFF
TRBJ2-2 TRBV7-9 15 CASSFSGVNTGELFF
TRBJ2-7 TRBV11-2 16 CASSLGSYGPSYEQYF
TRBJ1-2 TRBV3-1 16 CASSQARTGSNYGYTF
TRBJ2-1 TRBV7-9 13 CASSLGIDNEQFF
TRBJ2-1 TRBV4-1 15 CASSPLGTSGSMQFF
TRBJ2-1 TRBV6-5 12 CASSYDSNEQFF
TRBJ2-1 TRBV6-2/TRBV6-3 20 CASRPYPGLAGGEGYNEQFF
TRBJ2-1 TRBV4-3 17 CASSQDGASGVYNEQFF
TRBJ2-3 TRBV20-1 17 CSARANGTITPTDTQYF
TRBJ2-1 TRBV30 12 CAWSQTSSRQFF
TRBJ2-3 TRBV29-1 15 CSAIPGQGGTDTQYF
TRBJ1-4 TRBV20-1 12 CSAPGGDEKLFF
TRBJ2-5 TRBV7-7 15 CASSLVPSGKETQYF
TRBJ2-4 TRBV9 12 CASSAEEDIQYF
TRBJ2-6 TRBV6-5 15 CASSYGGLGANVLTF
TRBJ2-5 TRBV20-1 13 CSAVREQQETQYF
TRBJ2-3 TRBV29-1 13 CSVGTVLTDTQYF
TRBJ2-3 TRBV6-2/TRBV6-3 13 CASRGRGTDTQYF
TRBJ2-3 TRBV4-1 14 CASRQGSSTDTQYF
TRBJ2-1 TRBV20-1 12 CSAPSVVTEQFF
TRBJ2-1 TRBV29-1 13 CSVANVLINEQFF
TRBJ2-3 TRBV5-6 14 CASSLTRGAYTQYF
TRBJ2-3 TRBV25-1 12 CASAPDPDTQYF
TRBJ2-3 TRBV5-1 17 CASSSGTSGGATDTQYF
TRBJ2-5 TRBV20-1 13 CSAPRQTEETQYF
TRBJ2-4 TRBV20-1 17 CSARDRSGLLAKNIQYF
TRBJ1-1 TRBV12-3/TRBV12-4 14 CASSPVGVNTEAFF
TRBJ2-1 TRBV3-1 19 CASSLGIGGVRRQVNEQFF
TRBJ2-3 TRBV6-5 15 CASSSGGSNTDTQYF
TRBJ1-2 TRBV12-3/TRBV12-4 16 CASSFDRDGGGYGYTF
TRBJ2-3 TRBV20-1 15 CSARIVREGLNTQYF
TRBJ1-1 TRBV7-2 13 CASSGRHITEAFF
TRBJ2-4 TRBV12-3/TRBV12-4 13 CASSLEGGQRQYF
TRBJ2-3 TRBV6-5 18 CASSYSTGGTSGSSTQYF
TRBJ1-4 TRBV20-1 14 CSARGDRGDEKLFF
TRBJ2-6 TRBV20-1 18 CSASGFGRGGSGANVLTF
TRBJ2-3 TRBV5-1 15 CASSLERGRRDTQYF
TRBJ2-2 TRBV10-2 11 CASKQTGELFF
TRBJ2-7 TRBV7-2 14 CASSFGTSTGEQYF
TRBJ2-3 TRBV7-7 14 CASSPQGPTDTQYF
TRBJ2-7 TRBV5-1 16 CASSRNPGQRTAEQYF
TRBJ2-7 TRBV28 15 CASSLGASQGAAAYF
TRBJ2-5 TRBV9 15 CASSVEAGGGETQYF